This is a list of T cell receptor beta chains from one sample in a study of response to subunit inactivated influenza vaccine. TCRdb re-called the RT-PCR reads with MiXCR, one entry per CDR3 protein. The sample includes 500,000 to 600,000 distinct CDR3 sequences, over 10% seen only once; the top ten take around 14%. This material consisted of PBMCs from blood, taken about 40 days after vaccination. These receptors were taken from a man aged 50 or older who received an inactivated influenza vaccine. The CDR3 runs from the conserved cysteine through the conserved F or W. The D gene is left open where the match is weak. For some rows the clone size is stated as once, few or many, or as a class when expanded; others skip it.

j_call,v_call,d_call,clone_size,cdr3_aa,cdr3_nt
TRBJ2-1,TRBV4-1,.,few,CASSQTGWGVSYNEQFF,TGCGCCAGCAGCCAGACCGGTTGGGGGGTCTCCTACAATGAGCAGTTCTTC
TRBJ2-5,TRBV9,TRBD2,.,CASSLGTSGVQETQYF,TGTGCCAGCAGCCTAGGGACTAGCGGGGTCCAAGAGACCCAGTACTTC
TRBJ2-4,TRBV7-2,TRBD2,.,CASSRHGAGVAKNIQYF,TGTGCCAGCAGCCGTCACGGAGCGGGAGTGGCCAAAAACATTCAGTACTTC
TRBJ2-7,TRBV20-1,.,many,CSARDIYRVPQYF,TGCAGTGCTAGAGATATATACAGGGTCCCGCAGTACTTC
TRBJ2-1,TRBV10-3,TRBD2,few,CAISDGLAGERGGNEQFF,TGTGCCATCAGTGATGGGCTAGCGGGAGAAAGGGGCGGAAATGAGCAGTTCTTC
TRBJ2-2,TRBV7-8,TRBD2,.,CASSPGGLAALNTGELFF,TGTGCCAGCAGCCCGGGGGGACTAGCGGCTTTGAACACCGGGGAGCTGTTTTTT
TRBJ2-3,TRBV7-8,TRBD2,few,CASSLSGLAGSTDTQYF,TGTGCCAGCAGCTTATCAGGACTAGCGGGTAGCACAGATACGCAGTATTTT
TRBJ2-7,TRBV7-2,.,.,CASSLARESASYEQYF,TGTGCCAGCAGCTTAGCCCGAGAATCAGCGTCCTACGAGCAGTACTTC
TRBJ2-7,TRBV10-3,.,.,CAISESQGPDYF,TGTGCCATCAGTGAGTCGCAGGGGCCCGACTACTTC
TRBJ1-5,TRBV12-3/TRBV12-4,.,few,CASSLAGGGFQPQHF,TGTGCCAGCAGTCTCGCGGGAGGAGGGTTCCAGCCCCAGCATTTT
TRBJ2-2,TRBV9,.,few,CAPADIQVLNTGELFF,TGTGCTCCAGCAGATATACAGGTCTTGAACACCGGGGAGCTGTTTTTT
TRBJ2-1,TRBV20-1,TRBD2,many,CSARDRVTSGSYNEQFF,TGCAGTGCTAGAGATCGGGTGACTAGCGGGTCCTACAATGAGCAGTTCTTC
TRBJ1-2,TRBV3-1,.,few,CASSQLNYGYTF,TGTGCCAGCAGCCAATTAAACTATGGCTACACCTTC
TRBJ1-5,TRBV20-1,.,few,CSAREWGDSNQPQHF,TGCAGTGCTAGAGAATGGGGTGATAGCAATCAGCCCCAGCATTTT
TRBJ2-7,TRBV28,.,few,CASSPQGNSYEQYF,TGTGCCAGCAGCCCCCAGGGAAACTCCTACGAGCAGTACTTC
TRBJ1-4,TRBV29-1,.,few,CSVRQKLNEKLFF,TGCAGCGTGAGACAGAAACTTAATGAAAAACTGTTTTTT
TRBJ2-1,TRBV20-1,.,few,CSARDLGPLDEQFF,TGCAGTGCTAGAGATCTCGGACCCCTCGATGAGCAGTTCTTC
TRBJ2-2,TRBV3-1,.,.,CSSSQDAGTGELFF,TGTTCCAGCAGCCAAGATGCGGGAACCGGGGAGCTGTTTTTT
TRBJ1-1,TRBV6-2/TRBV6-3,TRBD1,few,CASGDRFDTEAFF,TGTGCCAGCGGGGACAGATTCGACACTGAAGCTTTCTTT
TRBJ1-4,TRBV29-1,.,many,CSVGNEKLFF,TGCAGCGTTGGGAATGAAAAACTGTTTTTT
TRBJ2-1,TRBV5-1,TRBD2,few,CASPWGVSGGRLFCEQFF,TGCGCCAGCCCCTGGGGGGTTAGCGGGGGCCGACTTTTTTGTGAGCAGTTCTTC
TRBJ2-1,TRBV18,TRBD1,few,CASSPGDRDVNEQFF,TGTGCCAGCTCACCGGGAGACAGGGATGTCAATGAGCAGTTCTTC
TRBJ2-1,TRBV7-9,.,few,CASSLDTGAMYNEQFF,TGTGCCAGCAGCTTAGATACGGGAGCCATGTACAATGAGCAGTTCTTC
TRBJ2-7,TRBV20-1,.,.,CSRRGGANYEQYF,TGCAGCCGTAGGGGTGGGGCTAACTACGAGCAGTACTTC
TRBJ2-5,TRBV12-3/TRBV12-4,.,few,CASSFLRGGDETQYF,TGTGCCAGCAGTTTTCTTCGCGGGGGCGACGAGACCCAGTACTTC
TRBJ2-7,TRBV20-1,TRBD2,.,CSASGLAGGGRYEQYF,TGCAGTGCTAGTGGTCTAGCGGGAGGAGGGAGATACGAGCAGTACTTC
TRBJ2-1,TRBV18,.,.,CASSQKGADEQFF,TGTGCCAGCTCACAGAAGGGAGCCGATGAGCAGTTCTTC